The subject of this entry is one TCR beta chain. Per-base quality was not reported, and no clone a single base away is much larger than it. TCR-alpha and TCR-beta chains were sequenced unpaired, so chain pairing information was not available. TCR libraries were generated with the immunoSEQ multiplex PCR assay, using TCR-beta and/or TCR-alpha/delta assays for each sample. The Illumina high-throughput platform was used to sequence the amplified TCR libraries. Processing in the source paper ran as follows. Clustering and dimensionality reduction relied on pairwise TCRdist distances among GMM-specific receptors from T cells that were either sorted ex vivo or expanded in vitro. Sequence motifs defined by gene usage and CDR3 content were tested for enrichment in tetramer-positive versus tetramer-negative populations. This is the immuneACCESS table as TCRdb keeps it, with only in-frame sequences that have V and J called. A part of the clones is gone; compared with another copy, unresolved V genes explain less than half, and the rest is unexplained. The DNA was the basis for D and trimming; V, J and clone size are from that table. The sample records more than 45,000 clones, approximately 85% of which are singletons. The ten largest account for 21% of the sample.

The sample originates from a study of T cells in tuberculosis (dated by TCRdb to between 2017 and 2018). Turning to the overall study: To characterize T cells specific for the mycobacterial lipid antigen glucose monomycolate (GMM), the study used CD1B tetramers together with high-throughput TCR immunosequencing.

What the study reported, not specific to this receptor: T cells binding the CD1B-GMM tetramer with low affinity may have been missed by the stringent sort gate.

PBMC were thawed, rested overnight, stained with a GMM-loaded CD1B tetramer, a Live/Dead dye and anti-CD3, and then sorted on a FACS Aria II. CD1B tetramers were loaded with C32 glucose monomycolate purified from Rhodococcus equi. Before cryopreservation, the PBMC used for tetramer sorting had been depleted of CD14-expressing monocytes as part of a separate study. From each donor, 85,000 to 100,000 tetramer-negative cells were sorted and were analyzed alongside the tetramer-positive cells. GMM-loaded CD1B tetramers were used to sort antigen-specific T cells from four healthy South African adults. The sequenced material came from CD1b-GMM tetramer-negative cells sorted from PBMCs. The sample's cell subset or site label is to be understood as: T cells not binding CD1B-GMM tetramer, sorted from same donor. The origin of this receptor is an adult woman with latent tuberculosis.

The CDR3 amino acid sequence is: CAWTGGLTDTQYF. The nucleotides read TGTGCCTGGACAGGGGGCCTCACAGATACGCAGTATTTT. The chain joins TRBV30 to TRBJ2-3; 8 nucleotides in the junction match TRBD1. Trimming takes 4 bases off V and 2 bases off J; junction bases not matched to a gene: 2. Inclusive of the bounding cysteine and phenylalanine, the CDR3 is 13 residues long. Kept here is only the CDR3 DNA, which spans 39 bases and is read in frame from base 1. The germline V gene (reference sequence) gives CDR1 as GTSNPN and CDR2 as SVGIG.